This T cell receptor (beta chain) was sequenced during a study of CD8 T cells in Susac syndrome. With random hexamers, about 0.45 to 1 ug RNA was reverse transcribed. An immunoSEQ multiplex PCR generated amplified TCR beta CDR3 products spanning 54 Vbeta and 13 Jbeta. TCRdb passed the immunoSEQ multiplex PCR reads through MiXCR, listing each CDR3 protein once. Seen here are some 400,000 distinct CDR3 sequences, around 85% observed once, and the top ten hold 0.09% to 0.15%. Sequencing of TCR beta was undertaken in CD8+ and CD4+ T cells derived from blood. Included as multiple sclerosis controls were treatment-naive patients who had stable or active relapsing-remitting disease. TEMRA cells were FACS-enriched, unlike CD8+ and CD4+ T cells, which were negatively isolated. The germline V and J ends were trimmed by 5 bases and 1 base, with 11 bases remaining between them. There are 14 residues in the CDR3. CDR1 is LNHDA and CDR2 is SQIVND in the germline V gene (reference sequence).

The chain recombines TRBV19 with TRBJ1-1; D not certain. The source is a human donor with multiple sclerosis. Input material: CD8+ T cells from PBMCs. CDR3 sequence: CASSFTTANTEAFF. The CDR3 DNA reads TGTGCCAGTAGTTTTACTACAGCGAACACTGAAGCTTTCTTT.